The T cell receptor beta chain described here comes from a study of cytomegalovirus exposure and HLA in healthy donors (dated by TCRdb to 2016 to 2017). With respect to the entire study: In an earlier analysis of 587 of the donors, around 300 Gb of sequence data and 120 million or so unique TCR beta sequences from 150 million to 200 million T cells were reported. An early release covering roughly 640 HLA-typed donors comprised about 320 gigabases of sequencing data and 85 million to 100 million unique TCR sequences. The genetic ancestry cluster associated with self-reported Caucasian donors included 81% of the roughly 360 genotyped donors. The study aimed to test whether signatures of past pathogen exposure could be identified by cataloging public T cell receptors. The T cell repertoires of 700 or so subjects were profiled by immunosequencing and related to cytomegalovirus serostatus. Along with the roughly 610-subject first cohort, a separate validation cohort of around 110 different subjects was used. To predict cytomegalovirus infection status, the study brought together high-throughput TCR immunosequencing, statistical association of individual TCRs with disease status, and machine learning. A later analysis re-analyzed previously published TCR beta repertoires from 600 to 850 donors and added high-resolution HLA genotyping to study TCR occurrence patterns. In the later analysis, no new phenotypic data were used to find candidate immune exposures; instead, reliance was placed on TCR beta sequences and their occurrence across donors. An earlier analysis of 587 of the donors used high-throughput TCR beta sequencing to judge whether each TCR beta V gene segment behaved as functional or pseudogenic. Alongside the repertoire data, information on donor age, sex, ethnicity and CMV serostatus was compiled. Genome-wide SNP genotypes for about 65% of the roughly 670 donors were used in a later genetic analysis, which treated that subset as a discovery cohort. Every repertoire in the discovery cohort had been generated on one and the same sequencing platform. Both class I and class II loci were covered by HLA typing, at four-digit resolution. The number of typed donors differed by locus: about 629-640 for A, B, C, DRB1 and DQB1; 500 to 550 for DQA1; some 590 for DPA1; and approximately 450 for DPB1. Roughly 5 DR-DQ haplotypes were treated as single units for association and clustering because of strong linkage in the cohort. Across 300 to 500 genotyped donors of the cohort, an average of about 240,000 unique TCR beta nucleotide sequences per donor were sequenced, and around 19% of those sequences were non-productive.

The cohort comprised 670 or so healthy bone marrow donors. Cohort members were all nominally healthy when sampled, although unrecorded immune exposures were likely present. CMV serostatus was recorded as positive for about 300 and negative for about 50% of the roughly 670 cohort members, whereas no CMV serostatus was recorded for the donor in question. A peripheral blood sample was collected from each donor, and TCR beta sequencing was performed on peripheral blood mononuclear cells. The Qiagen DNeasy Blood Extraction Kit was used to extract genomic DNA from the blood cell samples. Here is what the overall study found, with its caveats: The only immune exposure information available for the cohort was CMV serostatus. Correlated functional status among segregating V segments might be attributable to linkage disequilibrium, but an unknown experimental factor could not be ruled out. The presence/absence analyses assumed that sequencing depth was roughly uniform across donors, and that assumption may not be true. A later analysis reported that several top co-occurrence clusters appeared linked to parvovirus B19, influenza, CMV and Epstein-Barr virus. In a later analysis, HLA-associated TCR beta chains showed more clonal expansion and lower generation probabilities than non-associated chains that were equally common. A cluster of highly shared sequence variants was judged likely to represent a technical artifact of the sequencing pipeline. A further reported finding was that TCR beta sequences accurately predicted the HLA-A and HLA-B alleles for most subjects in the first cohort. In a later analysis, TCR association rates were found to vary across HLA loci, with the most associated TCRs seen for DRB1 alleles and the fewest for HLA-C alleles. A later genetic analysis reported fewer N-insertions in productive TCRs among donors in an Asian-associated ancestry cluster than the approximately 670-donor mean. An association between a missense DCLRE1C variant and V-gene and J-gene trimming of TCR beta chains was found in a later genetic analysis and replicated in an independent cohort. According to a later analysis, most CMV-associated TCR beta chains appeared to be HLA-restricted, and the HLA associations seemed to be driven largely by CMV exposure. In both the original and validation cohorts, the classifier was reported to diagnose cytomegalovirus status with high specificity and sensitivity. The authors suggested that the approach could potentially be extended to other disease states and immunological phenotypes. Because the 87-base-pair reads could not distinguish some IMGT-functional V segments, including TRBV6-2 and TRBV6-3, those segments were excluded. Assigning TCR associations to individual alleles was difficult when HLA alleles, especially DR and DQ, strongly co-occurred. Because counts were too low, approximately 18 rarely observed V segments, including chromosome 9 orphons, were excluded from the earlier analysis of around 590 of the donors. A few of the identified cytomegalovirus-associated TCR beta chains were confirmed in vitro to be specific for cytomegalovirus antigens. Because some donors lacked HLA typing at each locus, the association tests relied only on the typed subset. While some public TCRs were present in many individuals, most TCR sequences turned up only very rarely across donors. In a later analysis, 16,951 TCR beta sequences were associated with specific HLA alleles at a false discovery rate of 0.05. A total of roughly 160 TCR beta chains were listed by the study as associated with cytomegalovirus. In an earlier analysis of some 500 of the donors, most TCR beta V segments appeared in productive rearrangements about 87% or about 30% of the time, broadly matching IMGT annotations. In this cohort, only TCR beta chains were sequenced, and detectable features were limited by the absence of alpha or paired-chain data.

For CDR1 and CDR2, the germline V gene (reference sequence) lists MNHEY and SMNVEV. The germline V end is reduced by 3 bases and the J end by 4 bases; junction bases left unmatched: 3. Counted from cysteine to phenylalanine, this CDR3 has 15 amino acids. Only the CDR3 DNA is retained, 45 bases long and in frame from the first base. The library was produced with the immunoSEQ multiplex PCR assay. For the multiplex PCR, a mixture combining 60 forward primers for TCR Vbeta segments and 13 reverse primers for TCR Jbeta segments was used. The CDR3 region of rearranged TCR beta genes was amplified from genomic DNA with a multiplex PCR assay. The amplified TCR beta libraries were sequenced on the Illumina HiSeq System as 87-base-pair reads. The authors' pipeline ran thus. A later analysis tallied tens of millions of unique TCR beta chains across the approximately 670 repertoires, and roughly 11 million of those chains were shared by two or more donors. Raw reads were error-corrected and collapsed into unique sequences with a nearest-neighbor algorithm that merged closely related sequences to remove PCR and sequencing errors. CDR3 sequences were aligned to IMGT reference sequences to assign V, D and J gene segments. For a sequence to be retained, a match of at least six nucleotides was required to both a V gene segment and a J gene segment. Rearrangements were classified as productive when the CDR3 lacked stop codons and remained in frame with V and J, and all other rearrangements were classified as non-productive. CDR3 was defined by IMGT convention, running from the second conserved V-encoded cysteine to the conserved J-encoded phenylalanine. In an earlier analysis of around 570 of the donors, sequences lacking an unambiguous match to a single V gene segment were excluded. In an earlier analysis of some 590 of the donors, V segments were called functional above 56.7% productive rearrangements and were called segregating when the between-donor standard deviation exceeded 5%. A statistical classification framework was built to diagnose cytomegalovirus status from the catalog of TCR beta chain sequences. V and J gene assignment, in a later analysis, came from comparing TCR nucleotide sequences with IMGT/GENE-DB human TR gene sequences. A later analysis assigned CDR3 sequences and most-parsimonious VDJ recombination scenarios with the TCRdist pipeline. In a later analysis, each TCR beta chain was defined by its CDR3 amino acid sequence together with its V-gene family, and reads without a unique V-gene family were excluded. To address suspected cross-contamination and a sequencing artifact, a later analysis removed around 600 highly shared, low-generation-probability nucleotide sequences. For each public chain, a later analysis derived a clonal expansion index from normalized ranks of inferred template counts within each repertoire. Generation probabilities in a later analysis came from a VDJ recombination model fitted to out-of-frame rearrangements, and those results were checked against IGoR. In a later analysis, TCR-TCR, TCR-HLA and TCR-CMV co-occurrence was scored with hypergeometric tests, and a repertoire-size bias correction was applied to TCR pairs. In a later analysis, false discovery rates were estimated by permuting HLA or CMV assignments 20 times. A later analysis grouped co-occurring TCRs with DBSCAN, adding TCRdist sequence similarity when clustering within HLA-allele-positive subsets. Repertoires with fewer than 30,000 or more than 120,000 public chains, plus five repertoires with anomalous nucleotide sharing, were excluded from co-occurrence clustering. TCRdb's version of the immuneACCESS table is confined to in-frame rearrangements and falls short of the full clone set. An unresolved V gene accounts for under half of the shortfall where checked; the remainder is of unknown origin. V, J and clone size were drawn from that table, and D and trimming were deduced from the DNA. Here the sample has 100,000 to 150,000 clones; about 73% occur a single time. The ten largest make up about 3% of the sample.

Points on this clone: Its antigen is unknown. Within one base of it there is no much larger clone, and no base qualities were kept.

Recombination joined TRBV27 with TRBJ2-5; 12 junctional bases match TRBD1. The sequence was obtained from a human donor in good health. Specimen: PBMCs. The base sequence is TGTGCCAGCAGTTTCCGGGACAGGGGGCGAGAGACCCAGTACTTC. This codes for CASSFRDRGRETQYF.